What follows are 29 T cell receptor beta chains derived from one specimen sequenced in a study of control samples from healthy donors and cancer patients. The assay was immunoSEQ multiplex PCR, and TCRdb's table has in-frame clones only and misses some. The table has some 120,000 clones, around 87% seen once; the top ten hold about 3%. Sequencing used blood. The receptors were sampled from a man between 60 and 75 years old in good health.

This clone was recorded once. J is TRBJ1-1 and V is TRBV10-3; TRBD1 aligns across 8 bases. Trimming took 10 bases from V and 7 from J; bases not matched to a gene: 8. Germline V gene data show CDR1 as ENHRY and CDR2 as SYGVKD. The CDR3 contains 12 residues. CDR3 protein: CATRGDRFEAFF. The DNA of the CDR3 is TGTGCCACTAGAGGGGACAGGTTTGAAGCTTTCTTT.

This sequence joins TRBV7-9 and TRBJ1-1, with D possibly being TRBD1 (6 bases). This CDR3 has 13 residues. V lost 5 bases to trimming and J lost 11 bases, with 18 bases between them. CDR1 SEHNR and CDR2 FQNEAQ come from the germline V gene (reference sequence). The CDR3 DNA follows: TGTGCCAGCAGCCTAACAGGGTCCAGGGGTGCTTTCTTT. It yields the protein CASSLTGSRGAFF.

The gene calls are TRBV19 and TRBJ1-2; 8 bases align to TRBD1. V lost 1 base and J lost 4; bases outside the gene matches: 5. Germline CDR1 reads LNHDA; CDR2 reads SQIVND (reference sequence). CDR3 length: 15 residues. CDR3 DNA sequence: TGTGCCAGTAGTATAGCCCCAGGGGGCACCTATGGCTACACCTTC. Its translation: CASSIAPGGTYGYTF.

The chain combines TRBV28 with TRBJ2-7; D is possibly TRBD2 (6 bases). Trimming removed 7 bases from V and 3 bases from J, with 13 bases in between. The germline V gene has CDR1 MDHEN and CDR2 SYDVKM. The CDR3 contains 13 residues. In DNA form, the CDR3 reads TGTGCCAGCACCACCGGGGACTTCTACGAGCAGTACTTC. This encodes CASTTGDFYEQYF.

The rearrangement joins TRBV2 to TRBJ1-4; D unresolved. The CDR3 is 14 residues long. Germline CDR1 SNHLY, CDR2 FYNNEI. The V gene lost 4 bases and the J gene lost 1 base, with 7 bases spanning the gap. For the CDR3, the DNA is TGTGCCAGCAGTGGACCGGGAACTAATGAAAAACTGTTTTTT. Amino acids: CASSGPGTNEKLFF.

CDR3 nucleotides: TGTGCCAGTAGTATAGCCCACCATATACTAGCGGGGAACACCGGGGAGCTGTTTTTT. Its protein is CASSIAHHILAGNTGELFF. J is TRBJ2-2 and V is TRBV19; 9 bases agree with TRBD2. The CDR3 length is 19 residues. Germline CDR1 and CDR2: LNHDA and SQIVND (reference sequence). With V trimmed by 1 base and J by 1 base, 10 bases remained unmatched.

The chain carries TRBV4-1 and TRBJ1-5; D ambiguous. The CDR3 is 13 amino acids. Trimming took 2 bases from V and 5 from J, leaving 7 bases between them. CDR1 is MGHRA and CDR2 is YSYEKL in the germline V gene. CDR3 in DNA: TGCGCCAGCAGCCAACTCCTCGATCAGCCCCAGCATTTT. Translation gives CASSQLLDQPQHF.

The CDR3 DNA reads as TGTGCCAGCAGCAGCTCGGTCGGGGCCTACGAGCAGTACTTC. Translated: CASSSSVGAYEQYF. This chain links TRBV7-2 with TRBJ2-7; D might be TRBD2 (5 bases). Per germline, CDR1 SGHTA and CDR2 FQGNSA. Between the trimmed V and J ends, which lost 5 bases and 2 bases, there was a span of 13 bases. CDR3 length equals 14 residues.

The genes are TRBV29-1 and TRBJ2-2; 9 bases line up with TRBD2. The V gene end was trimmed by 6 bases and the J gene end by 7 bases; junction bases not matched to a gene: 9. The CDR3 consists of 14 residues. The V gene's germline CDR1 is SQVTM and CDR2 ANQGSEA. The CDR3 protein is CSVVPAGGVGELFF. The CDR3 coding sequence is TGCAGCGTCGTGCCAGCGGGAGGTGTCGGGGAGCTGTTTTTT.

This clone was counted a few times. The V and J genes are TRBV5-1 and TRBJ1-6; 8 positions agree with TRBD1. The length of the CDR3 is 15 residues. Unmatched junction bases numbered 6, after V lost 3 bases and J lost 7 bases. The germline gives CDR1 SGHRS, CDR2 YFSETQ. The CDR3 nucleotides read TGCGCCAGCAGCTCCTCCCGACAGGGGAATTCACCCCTCCACTTT. The encoded protein is CASSSSRQGNSPLHF.

The chain carries TRBV3-1 (or the pseudogene TRBV3-2) and TRBJ2-5, with D uncertain. Looked up from germline, CDR1 is LGHDT and CDR2 is YNNKEL (reference sequence). V was trimmed by 1 base and J by 5 bases, leaving 14 bases between them. The CDR3 is 15 residues long. CDR3 DNA sequence: TGTGCCAGCAGCCAAGCTCCGACGGCAGCGGAGACCCAGTACTTC. Encoded protein: CASSQAPTAAETQYF.

This clone was recorded once. The rearrangement joins TRBV6-1 to TRBJ1-4; 11 nucleotides align to TRBD1. Trimming at V came to 0 bases and at J to 7 bases, leaving 4 bases not matched to a gene. Germline lookup yields CDR1 MNHNS and CDR2 SASEGT. The CDR3 spans 16 residues. The CDR3 nucleotides read TGTGCCAGCAGTGAAGCGACGGGACAGGGGGTTGAAAAACTGTTTTTT. As protein: CASSEATGQGVEKLFF.

This clone appeared a single time. The chain has TRBV2 and TRBJ2-1, with 9 nucleotides matching TRBD2. After removal of 6 bases from V and 0 bases from J, the junction contained 3 bases not matched to a gene. Germline CDR1 reads SNHLY; CDR2 reads FYNNEI. This CDR3 spans 15 amino acids. DNA for the CDR3: TGTGCCAGCAGGGGCGGGGGGGCCTCCTACAATGAGCAGTTCTTC. Its protein is CASRGGGASYNEQFF.

The count of this clone is one. This sequence joins TRBV3-1 (or the pseudogene TRBV3-2) and TRBJ2-7; 7 bases are shared with TRBD1. With V trimmed by 4 bases and J by 2 bases, 2 bases remained unmatched. Germline V gene data show CDR1 as LGHDT and CDR2 as YNNKEL (reference sequence). The CDR3 contains 13 residues. The CDR3 region is CASSRGTAYEQYF. The CDR3 DNA is TGTGCCAGCAGCCGAGGGACAGCCTACGAGCAGTACTTC.

This chain joins TRBV18 and TRBJ1-1; 7 bases are a match to TRBD1. V dropped 3 bases and J dropped 1; count of bases not matched to a gene: 5. The CDR3 consists of 15 residues. CDR1 and CDR2 (germline): KGHSH, LQKENI. This CDR3 reads CASSPTGTRNTEAFF. Written as DNA, the CDR3 is TGTGCCAGCTCACCGACAGGGACTCGGAACACTGAAGCTTTCTTT.

The gene calls are TRBV19 and TRBJ1-6, with D tentatively TRBD1 (6 bases). Germline CDR1 reads LNHDA; CDR2 reads SQIVND (reference sequence). The V and J ends lost 10 bases and 7 bases respectively, with 14 bases between them. CDR3 length: 13 amino acids. DNA of the CDR3: TGTGCCACCAGTGAGGGGGGGAATTCACCCCTCCACTTT. Translated: CATSEGGNSPLHF.

The chain has TRBV5-1 and TRBJ2-2, with 7 bases matching TRBD1. CDR3 length equals 15 residues. CDR1 is SGHRS, CDR2 YFSETQ, per germline. The V and J ends lost 2 bases and 5 bases, in that order; junction bases with no gene match: 6. In DNA, the CDR3 is TGCGCCAGCAGCTTCCCCGGGACAGTGACCGGGGAGCTGTTTTTT. Protein product: CASSFPGTVTGELFF.

V usage is TRBV7-9 and J usage is TRBJ1-2; tentative D call: TRBD1 (5 bases). The CDR3 length is 17 residues. V was cut by 1 base and J by 4 bases, with 19 bases left in between. The V gene's germline CDR1 is SEHNR and CDR2 FQNEAQ (reference sequence). This chain's CDR3 is CASSLGGDIGGTYGYTF. In DNA form, the CDR3 reads TGTGCCAGCAGCTTAGGCGGAGACATCGGCGGGACCTATGGCTACACCTTC.

CDR3 amino acids: CASSSGPFSGNTIYF. For the CDR3, the DNA is TGCGCCAGCAGCTCTGGACCGTTCTCTGGAAACACCATATATTTT. This sequence joins TRBV5-1 and TRBJ1-3; D is undetermined. The germline V and J ends were trimmed by 3 bases and 0 bases, with 10 bases remaining between them. The CDR3 consists of 15 residues. Germline V gene data show CDR1 as SGHRS and CDR2 as YFSETQ.

The chain links TRBV18 to TRBJ2-4; D gene unclear. This CDR3 spans 12 amino acids. V dropped 6 bases and J dropped 5 bases, with 8 bases sitting between them. In germline, CDR1 is KGHSH, CDR2 LQKENI. The CDR3 DNA reads as TGTGCCAGCTCTCCCACAGAAAACATTCAGTACTTC. Its protein is CASSPTENIQYF. Complete variable domain (other parts from reference TRBV18 and TRBJ2-4): NAGVMQNPRHLVRRRGQEARLRCSPMKGHSHVYWYRQLPEEGLKFMVYLQKENIIDESGMPKERFSAEFPKEGPSILRIQQVVRGDSAAYFCASSPTENIQYFGAGTRLSVL.

The chain is built from TRBV28 and TRBJ1-1, with D perhaps matching TRBD1 (6 bases). Trimming took 3 bases from V and 5 from J, leaving 19 bases between them. Germline V gene data show CDR1 as MDHEN and CDR2 as SYDVKM. The CDR3 length is 16 residues. The CDR3: CASSLWAGGVRTEAFF. CDR3 DNA: TGTGCCAGCAGTTTGTGGGCGGGGGGCGTTCGTACTGAAGCTTTCTTT.

The chain couples TRBV5-4 to TRBJ2-1, with 11 bases matching TRBD2. CDR1 is SGHNT, CDR2 YYREEE, per germline (reference sequence). V dropped 4 bases and J dropped 9; count of bases not matched to a gene: 9. The CDR3 length is 15 residues. DNA for the CDR3: TGTGCCAGCAGCATGACTAGCGGGGTGTTCGGTGAGCAGTTCTTC. Protein: CASSMTSGVFGEQFF.

The V gene is TRBV4-3, the J gene TRBJ2-3; D ambiguous. Germline CDR1 LGHNA, CDR2 YSLEER. This CDR3 comprises 10 residues. Trimming took off 5 bases at V and 4 bases at J, with 1 base between the two ends. The CDR3 here is CASSADTQYF. CDR3 coding DNA: TGCGCCAGCAGCGCAGATACGCAGTATTTT.

This clone has a handful of counts. The chain links TRBV25-1 to TRBJ1-6; D remains unclear. This CDR3 contains 15 residues. The germline V gene encodes CDR1 MGHDK and CDR2 SYGVNS. With 2 bases removed from V and 0 bases from J, the gap between germline ends came to 5 bases. CDR3 sequence (DNA): TGTGCCAGCAGTGAAGGACTCTCCTATAATTCACCCCTCCACTTT. Residues: CASSEGLSYNSPLHF.

CDR3 residues: CASSVGQGSWYEQYF. CDR3 sequence (DNA): TGTGCCAGCAGCGTAGGCCAGGGTTCTTGGTACGAGCAGTACTTC. The chain joins TRBV9 to TRBJ2-7; weak D call: TRBD1 (5 bases). This CDR3 is built from 15 residues. CDR1 SGDLS and CDR2 YYNGEE come from the germline V gene. The ends were cut back, 0 bases at V and 4 bases at J, with 14 bases in the middle.

The V gene is TRBV7-2, the J gene TRBJ2-7; D might be TRBD1 (6 bases). CDR1 SGHTA and CDR2 FQGNSA come from the germline V gene. The CDR3 consists of 14 residues. The V end was cut by 3 bases, the J end by 0 bases, with 9 bases between. The CDR3 DNA sequence: TGTGCCAGCAGCTTCGGCAGGGGCTCCTACGAGCAGTACTTC. It codes for CASSFGRGSYEQYF.

V and J are TRBV27 and TRBJ1-5; D may be TRBD1 (5 bases). Trimming took off 0 bases at V and 6 bases at J, with 12 bases between the two ends. The germline V gene has CDR1 MNHEY and CDR2 SMNVEV (reference sequence). This CDR3 is built from 15 residues. The CDR3 spells CASSLSIGQGQPQHF. CDR3 DNA sequence: TGTGCCAGCAGTTTATCGATAGGGCAGGGTCAGCCCCAGCATTTT.

This clone was observed a single time. The rearrangement uses TRBV27 and TRBJ1-6; D remains unclear. This CDR3 spans 14 amino acids. Trimming removed 6 bases from V and 7 bases from J, with 13 bases in between. Germline CDR1 reads MNHEY; CDR2 reads SMNVEV (reference sequence). The CDR3: CASSPGIPNSPLHF. The CDR3 DNA follows: TGTGCCAGCAGCCCCGGGATACCGAATTCACCCCTCCACTTT.

The CDR3 nucleotides read TGTGCCAGCAGTGAGACCACAGGGGGCTATGGCTACACCTTC. This encodes CASSETTGGYGYTF. The chain carries TRBV2 and TRBJ1-2; 8 bases are a match to TRBD1. Unmatched junction bases numbered 4, after V lost 3 bases and J lost 4 bases. The germline gives CDR1 SNHLY, CDR2 FYNNEI. The CDR3 loop spans 14 amino acids.